This entry describes one T cell receptor beta chain. This record belongs to a study of blood T cell repertoires in COVID-19. The CDR3 is 15 amino acids. Germline V gene lookup returns CDR1 SNHLY and CDR2 FYNNEI. Trimming stripped 6 bases from V and 1 base from J, with 12 bases between. TCRdb's copy holds only in-frame clones and misses some; the assay was immunoSEQ multiplex PCR. The sample yields about 300,000 clones, approximately 88% seen once. The chain carries TRBV2 and TRBJ1-4; D is possibly TRBD1 (6 bases). This TCR derives from a woman in her 30s who had recovered from COVID-19. The sample comprised peripheral blood. CDR3 loop: CASSDQQGTNEKLFF. The CDR3 DNA sequence: TGTGCCAGCAGCGACCAACAGGGAACTAATGAAAAACTGTTTTTT.